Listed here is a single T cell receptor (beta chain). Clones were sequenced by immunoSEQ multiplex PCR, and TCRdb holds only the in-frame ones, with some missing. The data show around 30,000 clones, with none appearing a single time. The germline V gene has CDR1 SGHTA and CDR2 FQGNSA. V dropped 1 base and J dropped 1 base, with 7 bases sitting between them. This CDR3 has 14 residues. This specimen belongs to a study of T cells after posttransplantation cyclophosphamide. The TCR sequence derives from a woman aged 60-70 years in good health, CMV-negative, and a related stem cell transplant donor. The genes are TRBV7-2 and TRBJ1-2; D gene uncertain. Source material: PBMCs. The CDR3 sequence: CASSLGAVNYGYTF. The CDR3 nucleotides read TGTGCCAGCAGCTTAGGTGCAGTTAACTATGGCTACACCTTC.